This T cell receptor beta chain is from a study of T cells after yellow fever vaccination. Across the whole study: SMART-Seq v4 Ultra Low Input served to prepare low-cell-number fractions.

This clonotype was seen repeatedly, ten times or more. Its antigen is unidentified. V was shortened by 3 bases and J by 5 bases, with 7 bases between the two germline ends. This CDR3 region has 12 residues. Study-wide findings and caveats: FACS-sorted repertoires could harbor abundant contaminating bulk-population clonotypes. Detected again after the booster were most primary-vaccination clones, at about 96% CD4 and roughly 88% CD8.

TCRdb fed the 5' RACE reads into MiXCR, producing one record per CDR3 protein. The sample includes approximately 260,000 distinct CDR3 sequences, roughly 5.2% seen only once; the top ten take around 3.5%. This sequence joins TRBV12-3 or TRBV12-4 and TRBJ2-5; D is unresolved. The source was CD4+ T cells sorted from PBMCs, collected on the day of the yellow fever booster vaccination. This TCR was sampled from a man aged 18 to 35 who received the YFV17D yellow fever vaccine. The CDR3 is CASSLLLETQYF. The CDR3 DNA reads TGTGCCAGCAGTTTGCTGCTTGAGACCCAGTACTTC.